Listed here are 8 T cell receptor beta chains from one sample, sequenced in a study of Graves' ophthalmopathy and Graves' hyperthyroidism. RNA transcripts provided the template for amplifying TCR beta CDR3 regions. RT-PCR with HTBI primers came first, then second-round multiplex PCR. Using its own MiXCR run on the multiplex PCR reads, TCRdb lists one record per CDR3 protein. Here the sample spans 1 million to 1.3 million distinct CDR3 sequences, less than 45% being singletons. Sequenced material: peripheral blood or thyroid tissue (not recorded which). These receptors originate from an adult man with Graves' hyperthyroidism.

There are a few counts of this clonotype. The rearrangement joins TRBV9 to TRBJ1-2; 7 bases map to TRBD1. V shed 0 bases, J shed 3 bases, and the junction held 5 bases outside the gene matches. CDR1 and CDR2 from the germline V gene are SGDLS and YYNGEE. The CDR3 length is 15 residues. The CDR3 reads CASSVDGRGDYGYTF. As DNA, the CDR3 is TGTGCCAGCAGCGTAGATGGCAGGGGGGACTATGGCTACACCTTC.

The CDR3 here is CSASKGGAETQYF. The DNA for the CDR3 is TGCAGCGCCAGCAAAGGGGGCGCGGAGACCCAGTACTTC. This chain joins TRBV29-1 and TRBJ2-5, with 7 bases aligning to TRBD1. Germline V lookup: CDR1 SQVTM, CDR2 ANQGSEA. The V gene end was trimmed by 7 bases and the J gene end by 5 bases; junction bases not matched to a gene: 10. This CDR3 has 13 amino acids.

The chain couples TRBV7-2 to TRBJ2-7, with D possibly being TRBD1 (6 bases). From germline, CDR1 is SGHTA and CDR2 FQGNSA. The V end lost 7 bases, the J end lost 3 bases, and 16 bases lay between the germline ends. The CDR3 has 14 residues. The CDR3 region is CASNLGQLYYEQYF. The CDR3 region has the DNA TGTGCCAGCAACCTAGGACAGTTATACTACGAGCAGTACTTC.

This clonotype was found many times. The chain couples TRBV9 to TRBJ1-4; weak D call: TRBD1 (5 bases). There are 13 residues in the CDR3. V was pared by 0 bases and J by 15 bases, with 15 bases between. From germline, CDR1 is SGDLS and CDR2 YYNGEE. CDR3 sequence reads: CASSVGGGDTMFF. CDR3 DNA sequence: TGTGCCAGCAGCGTAGGCGGGGGGGATACTATGTTTTTT.

This clonotype was counted a few times. The chain uses TRBV19 and TRBJ1-5; perhaps TRBD1 as D (6 bases). V was shortened by 3 bases and J by 0 bases, with 12 bases between the two germline ends. The CDR3 runs to 16 residues. Looked up from germline, CDR1 is LNHDA and CDR2 is SQIVND (reference sequence). The CDR3 protein is CASSILQGLSNQPQHF. The CDR3 region has the DNA TGTGCCAGTAGTATTCTACAGGGACTTAGCAATCAGCCCCAGCATTTT.

This clonotype was seen just once. The gene calls are TRBV15 and TRBJ2-5; TRBD1 aligns across 11 bases. Trimming cost V 3 bases and J 4 bases; bases outside gene matches: 4. Germline V gene lookup returns CDR1 LNHNV and CDR2 YYDKDF (reference sequence). This CDR3 contains 15 residues. Here the CDR3 reads CATSRDRGLRETQYF. CDR3 nucleotides: TGTGCCACCAGCAGGGACAGGGGGCTTCGAGAGACCCAGTACTTC.

The chain combines TRBV7-9 with TRBJ1-6; D is uncertain. The CDR3 is made up of 15 amino acids. V was shortened by 5 bases and J by 7 bases, with 15 bases between the two germline ends. Germline CDR1 reads SEHNR; CDR2 reads FQNEAQ (reference sequence). The CDR3 DNA reads TGTGCCAGCAGCCTCTACACGATTTGGAATTCACCCCTCCACTTT. Its translation is CASSLYTIWNSPLHF.

In regard to this clonotype: Since a much larger clone is just one base distant, this may be a read error. The chain has TRBV5-1 and TRBJ1-2, with 9 bases lining up with TRBD1. The J segment lost 6 bases and the V segment lost 8 bases, leaving 5 bases of the junction unmatched. The CDR3 is made up of 12 amino acids. Germline lookup yields CDR1 SGHRS and CDR2 YFSETQ. CDR3 in DNA: TGCGCCAGTACAAGGGACAGGGATGGCTACACCTTC. Amino acids: CASTRDRDGYTF.